The 14 T cell receptor beta chains below all came from one sample that was sequenced in a study of CDR3 diversity in severe acne. MiXCR was run by TCRdb on the PCR reads, yielding one entry per CDR3 protein. The data contain about 98,000 distinct CDR3 sequences, roughly half of them seen just once; the ten biggest clones take up under 15%. The material sequenced was blood. These receptors were obtained from a male donor with acne.

In the case of this clonotype: Compared with germline, one end of the junction differs, possibly owing to a read error. The chain recombines TRBV19 with TRBJ2-2; D is perhaps TRBD2 (5 bases). Germline V gene lookup returns CDR1 LNHDA and CDR2 SQIVND (reference sequence). This CDR3 is 15 amino acids long. CDR3 protein: CASSIDSERVLEQFF. CDR3 sequence (DNA): TGTGCCAGTAGTATCGACTCTGAGAGGGTCCTCGAGCAGTTTTTT.

The rearrangement links TRBV7-2 to TRBJ1-2; 11 nucleotides match TRBD1. V was pared by 6 bases and J by 4 bases, with 7 bases of the junction left unmatched. Germline CDR1 is SGHTA and CDR2 is FQGNSA. The CDR3 has 15 amino acids. The CDR3 DNA is TGTGCCAGCAGTTTAAGGACAGGGGGCGGCTATGGCTACACCTTC. It is translated as CASSLRTGGGYGYTF.

The chain joins TRBV28 to TRBJ2-5, with a tentative D call TRBD2 (5 bases). V lost 6 bases and J lost 1, with 18 bases in between. The CDR3 has 16 amino acids. Per the germline V gene, CDR1 is MDHEN and CDR2 is SYDVKM. CDR3 nucleotide sequence: TGTGCCAGCAGGCCCCCCCTTGGGAGCGGCCAAGAGACCCAGTACTTC. Protein: CASRPPLGSGQETQYF.

The V and J genes are TRBV3-1 and TRBJ2-5; the match to TRBD1 covers 8 bases. Germline V lookup: CDR1 LGHDT, CDR2 YNNKEL (reference sequence). The CDR3 totals 14 residues. Losses at the gene ends were 1 base for V and 4 bases for J; bases not matched to a gene: 2. CDR3 bases: TGTGCCAGCAGCCAAGGCAGGGGGCGAGAGACCCAGTACTTC. Protein sequence: CASSQGRGRETQYF.

The chain carries TRBV6-1 and TRBJ1-1; no definite D call. Germline V gene data show CDR1 as MNHNS and CDR2 as SASEGT. CDR3 size: 14 residues. V lost 0 bases and J lost 7, with 12 bases in between. As DNA, the CDR3 is TGTGCCAGCAGTGAAGCGCGATTGTGGAGTGAAGCTTTCTTT. Protein product: CASSEARLWSEAFF.

For this clonotype: Being one base from a much bigger clone, this may be a read error. The V and J genes are TRBV5-4 and TRBJ2-5; perhaps D is TRBD1 or TRBD2 (5 bases each). The CDR3 contains 15 residues. Trimming took 3 bases from V and 3 from J, leaving 15 bases between them. In germline, CDR1 is SGHNT, CDR2 YYREEE (reference sequence). CDR3 DNA sequence: TGTGCCAGCAGCTCCTGGTGGCAGGGAGAAGAGACCCAGTACTTC. Amino acid sequence: CASSSWWQGEETQYF.

The chain combines TRBV4-1 with TRBJ2-1; a possible D gene is TRBD2 (5 bases). Germline assignment: CDR1 MGHRA and CDR2 YSYEKL. The CDR3 extends over 13 amino acids. Trimming removed 1 base at V and 9 bases at J, with 10 bases between. This CDR3 is CASSQVPSGEQFF. For the CDR3, the DNA is TGCGCCAGCAGCCAAGTTCCAAGCGGTGAGCAGTTCTTC.

V and J are TRBV5-4 and TRBJ2-7; 11 positions agree with TRBD1. V was pared by 3 bases and J by 5 bases, with 7 bases of the junction left unmatched. This CDR3 spans 15 amino acids. Germline V gene lookup returns CDR1 SGHNT and CDR2 YYREEE (reference sequence). This chain's CDR3 is CASSSYGQGAHEQYF. As DNA, the CDR3 is TGTGCCAGCAGCTCCTACGGACAGGGGGCCCACGAGCAGTACTTC.

A few counts support this clonotype. The chain uses TRBV20-1 and TRBJ2-7, with 13 positions matching TRBD2. CDR1 is DFQATT, CDR2 SNEGSKA, per germline (reference sequence). This CDR3 is 16 amino acids long. The CDR3 spells CSGLAGVGSSSYEQYF. CDR3 nucleotide sequence: TGCAGCGGACTAGCGGGAGTTGGAAGTAGCTCCTACGAGCAGTACTTC.

This clonotype was seen just once. The chain has TRBV20-1 and TRBJ1-1; D might be TRBD1 (6 bases). V shed 2 bases and J shed 8 bases, with 30 bases lying between them. Germline-derived CDR1 and CDR2 are DFQATT and SNEGSKA (reference sequence). The CDR3 totals 18 residues. CDR3 DNA sequence: TGCAGTGCTAGATCCAACCGGGACACATCCTACGATTTTTTGGAAGCTTTCTTT. It encodes CSARSNRDTSYDFLEAFF.

The chain recombines TRBV29-1 with TRBJ2-5; D might be TRBD2 (5 bases). Germline V CDR1 and CDR2: SQVTM, ANQGSEA. Trimming stripped 0 bases from V and 2 bases from J, with 13 bases between. The CDR3 has 15 amino acids. The CDR3: CSVEDVIRGQETQYF. CDR3 sequence (DNA): TGCAGCGTTGAAGATGTCATCCGAGGGCAAGAGACCCAGTACTTC.

This clonotype was recorded many times. V is TRBV5-1 and J is TRBJ1-6; maybe TRBD1 (5 bases). Germline CDR1 SGHRS, CDR2 YFSETQ. The V gene lost 0 bases and the J gene lost 10 bases, with 14 bases spanning the gap. The CDR3 has 15 amino acids. The CDR3 sequence is CASSLGGGAESPLHF. DNA for the CDR3: TGCGCCAGCAGCTTGGGAGGAGGGGCGGAATCACCCCTCCACTTT.

Note on this clonotype: A much larger clone is a single base away; this may be a read error. The CDR3, as DNA: TGTGCCAGTAGTATGAGACAGTACACAGGTACGCAGTATTTT. The encoded protein is CASSMRQYTGTQYF. This chain uses TRBV19 with TRBJ2-3, with D possibly being TRBD1 (5 bases). This CDR3 comprises 14 residues. Looked up from germline, CDR1 is LNHDA and CDR2 is SQIVND (reference sequence).

A remark on this clonotype: A much more abundant neighbour one base away suggests this may be a read error. This sequence joins TRBV29-1 and TRBJ2-1; D gene ambiguous. Per germline, CDR1 SQVTM and CDR2 ANQGSEA. CDR3 length equals 11 residues. The CDR3 DNA sequence: TGCAGCGTTTCCTCCTACAATGAGCAGCTCTTC. This sequence encodes CSVSSYNEQLF.